The present TCR beta chain was sequenced within a study of blood T cell repertoires in COVID-19. CDR1 is MNHNY, CDR2 SVGAGI, per germline (reference sequence). The V and J ends lost 4 bases and 11 bases, in that order; junction bases with no gene match: 11. CDR3 length: 15 amino acids. Libraries were prepared by immunoSEQ multiplex PCR; TCRdb keeps only in-frame clonotypes and omits some of them. The sample yields about 120,000 clones, roughly 90% seen once. This TCR derives from a human donor with acute or convalescent COVID-19. The donor label of this sample is uncertain. Sequencing was done on a sample of peripheral blood. The chain has TRBV6-6 and TRBJ1-6; 7 bases match TRBD1. Written as DNA, the CDR3 is TGTGCCAGCAGTTCCGTGAAGGGGGCTTTTCCACCCCTCCACTTT. This translates into CASSSVKGAFPPLHF.